These T cell receptor beta chains were read from a single sample in a study of T cell responses to AZD1222 COVID-19 vaccine. Only in-frame clones appear in the TCRdb table, and some are missing; sequencing was by immunoSEQ multiplex PCR. The sample holds about 170,000 clones, 90% seen once. Sample: peripheral blood, taken on day 0 of AZD1222 vaccination. These TCRs come from an adult in good health. CDR3s include the opening cysteine and the closing phenylalanine or tryptophan. The order of the fields is CDR3 protein, J gene, V gene.

CASSVFLGGDTQYF | TRBJ2-3 | TRBV28
CASSPQEARGGPKLFF | TRBJ1-4 | TRBV6-2/TRBV6-3
CASSYSQGNYGYTF | TRBJ1-2 | TRBV6-5
CASSLVIEGPPYEQYF | TRBJ2-7 | TRBV7-6
CASSRDRARGETQYF | TRBJ2-5 | TRBV5-1
CSVRGYANQPQHF | TRBJ1-5 | TRBV29-1
CASGPQGNGELFF | TRBJ2-2 | TRBV12-5
CAWSPGLASTDTQYF | TRBJ2-3 | TRBV30
CASSVGGFPRNTEAFF | TRBJ1-1 | TRBV9
CASSLTWTGDYGYTF | TRBJ1-2 | TRBV28
CAIKGQVTSGNTIYF | TRBJ1-3 | TRBV10-3
CASSDRSSYNSPLHF | TRBJ1-6 | TRBV2
CSGKGGHEQYF | TRBJ2-7 | TRBV20-1
CASSQSDRENYGYTF | TRBJ1-2 | TRBV16
CASSQEETQYF | TRBJ2-5 | TRBV16
CASSRERHTEAFF | TRBJ1-1 | TRBV18
CASSSGYTGELFF | TRBJ2-2 | TRBV28
CASSIVGTGSNQPQHF | TRBJ1-5 | TRBV19
CASSLAQGANEQFF | TRBJ2-1 | TRBV11-3
CASSPRTGIGVTQYF | TRBJ2-5 | TRBV7-2
CASSFGISYEQYF | TRBJ2-7 | TRBV28
CASSYSITASGGYTF | TRBJ1-2 | TRBV6-2/TRBV6-3
CASSLGVGREKLFF | TRBJ1-4 | TRBV28
CASSLGGYQETQYF | TRBJ2-5 | TRBV7-9
CASSSTAGQGSTEAFF | TRBJ1-1 | TRBV6-2/TRBV6-3
CASRLDRPNYGYTF | TRBJ1-2 | TRBV19
CASSSGVPSYGYTF | TRBJ1-2 | TRBV11-2
CASSYGGYTEAFF | TRBJ1-1 | TRBV6-5
CASSQDSNSGNTIYF | TRBJ1-3 | TRBV4-1
CASSDSALQGWGNQPQHF | TRBJ1-5 | TRBV6-4
CASSLPGQGGYEAFF | TRBJ1-1 | TRBV4-1
CATSKPFSPYEQYF | TRBJ2-7 | TRBV15
CASSLDQGPFNEQFF | TRBJ2-1 | TRBV11-2
CASSLQGNEQYF | TRBJ2-7 | TRBV7-3
CATSPLPGGEQYF | TRBJ2-7 | TRBV24-1
CASSQDKQTYEQYF | TRBJ2-7 | TRBV4-1
CASREAPDTQYF | TRBJ2-3 | TRBV19
CASSPKLLIGDTEAFF | TRBJ1-1 | TRBV3-1/TRBV3-2
CASSQAMTGDYGYTF | TRBJ1-2 | TRBV4-1
CASSQVVGTEAFF | TRBJ1-1 | TRBV3-1/TRBV3-2
CASSYSISVAPGNEQFF | TRBJ2-1 | TRBV6-2/TRBV6-3
CASLRGWGEQYF | TRBJ2-7 | TRBV28
CASSSYSASSYNEQFF | TRBJ2-1 | TRBV28
CAIWTGALWMEGYTF | TRBJ1-2 | TRBV28